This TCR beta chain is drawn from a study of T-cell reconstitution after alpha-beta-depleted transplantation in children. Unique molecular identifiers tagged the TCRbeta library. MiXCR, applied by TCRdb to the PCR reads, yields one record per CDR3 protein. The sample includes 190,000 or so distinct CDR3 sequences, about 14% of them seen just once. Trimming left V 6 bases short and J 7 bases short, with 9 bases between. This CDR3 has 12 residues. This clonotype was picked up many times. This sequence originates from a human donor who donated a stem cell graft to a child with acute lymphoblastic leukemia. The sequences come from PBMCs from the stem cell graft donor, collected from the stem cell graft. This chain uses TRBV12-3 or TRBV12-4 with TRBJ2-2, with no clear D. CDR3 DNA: TGTGCCAGCAGAGGTGTACTCGGGGAGCTGTTTTTT. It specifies CASRGVLGELFF.